These T cell receptor beta chains were read from a single sample in a study of OX40 agonist ivuxolimab in advanced cancers. Produced via immunoSEQ multiplex PCR; TCRdb's table is partial and in-frame only. The sample includes some 50,000 clones, about nine tenths of them seen just once. Sequences were derived from CD4+ or CD8+ T cells sorted from blood, sampled in a trial of the OX40 agonist ivuxolimab. The receptors stem from an adult with an advanced solid tumor such as melanoma, head and neck, liver or kidney cancer. Both conserved end residues are part of each CDR3. D genes are given only for firm matches. The listing skips clone size in some rows; elsewhere it reads once, few, many or a size class.

clone_size d_call j_call v_call cdr3_nt cdr3_aa
. TRBD1 TRBJ1-2 TRBV9 TGTGCCAGCAGCCCAACAGGGGGCGGAGGTGGCTACACCTTC CASSPTGGGGGYTF
. TRBD2 TRBJ2-1 TRBV7-2 TGTGCCAGCAGCTTAGCAAGGGCGGGAGGGCGCAATGAGCAGTTCTTC CASSLARAGGRNEQFF
. . TRBJ2-6 TRBV29-1 TGCAGCGTAGATAGGGAGGGGGCCAACGTCCTGACTTTC CSVDREGANVLTF
. . TRBJ2-1 TRBV21-1 TGTGCCAGCAGCAAGAGGGCAGGGAGGCGCAATGAGCAGTTCTTC CASSKRAGRRNEQFF
. TRBD2 TRBJ2-5 TRBV28 TGTGCCAGCAGTTTGGTGTCGGGAGGCTCGGGAGAGACCCAGTACTTC CASSLVSGGSGETQYF
. . TRBJ2-7 TRBV6-5 TGTGCCAGCAGTTACCACGGCGACGAGCAGTACTTC CASSYHGDEQYF
few . TRBJ2-7 TRBV6-5 TGTGCCAGCACCCCGGACGGGACCTACGAGCAGTACTTC CASTPDGTYEQYF
. TRBD2 TRBJ2-2 TRBV10-1 TGCGCCAGCAGTAGCGGGGGTCCGACCGGGGAGCTGTTTTTT CASSSGGPTGELFF
. TRBD1 TRBJ1-2 TRBV4-3 TGCGCCAGCAGCCACGTGACTGGACAGGGAGGCTATGGCTACACCTTC CASSHVTGQGGYGYTF
. . TRBJ1-1 TRBV5-5 TGTGCCAGCAGCTTTTCCGGGACACAGAACACTGAAGCTTTCTTT CASSFSGTQNTEAFF
. . TRBJ1-2 TRBV7-2 TGTGCCAGCAGCCTTCTGGGGGTTAACTATGGCTACACCTTC CASSLLGVNYGYTF
. . TRBJ2-7 TRBV21-1 TGTGCCAGCAGCAAAGGGCCGGCCCCCACGGACTACGAGCAGTACTTC CASSKGPAPTDYEQYF
. . TRBJ2-7 TRBV15 TGTGCCACCAGCAAAGAGATTAGTGAGCAGTACTTC CATSKEISEQYF
. TRBD2 TRBJ2-2 TRBV28 TGTGCCAGCAGTCCTACCCCATATGAGCGGGAGAACACCGGGGAGCTGTTTTTT CASSPTPYERENTGELFF
. . TRBJ1-2 TRBV5-6 TGTGCCAGCAGCGCAGCCGGGACACCCTTCGCCTACACCTTC CASSAAGTPFAYTF
. TRBD2 TRBJ2-5 TRBV30 TGTGCCTGGAAGGGAGGGGAAGAGACCCAGTACTTC CAWKGGEETQYF
. TRBD1 TRBJ1-3 TRBV9 TGTGCCAGCAGCGTAGGGGCAGGGGGCTATACTGGAAACACCATATATTTT CASSVGAGGYTGNTIYF
few . TRBJ2-5 TRBV29-1 TGCAGCGTTGGGGAGGTAGAGACCCAGTACTTC CSVGEVETQYF
. . TRBJ2-2 TRBV11-3 TGTGCCAGCAGCTTACTACAGGGCATCCCCGGGGAGCTGTTTTTT CASSLLQGIPGELFF
. . TRBJ1-2 TRBV27 TGTGCCAGCAGGGCCAACTATGGCTACACCTTC CASRANYGYTF
. . TRBJ1-5 TRBV19 TGTGCCAGTAGTATAGCTCCGTCTAGCAATCAGCCCCAGCATTTT CASSIAPSSNQPQHF
. . TRBJ2-2 TRBV5-4 TGTGCCAGCAGCTTGCCGCCTAGCGAGGACACCGGGGAGCTGTTTTTT CASSLPPSEDTGELFF
. . TRBJ1-3 TRBV18 TGTGCCAGCTCCTTACCGGGATCTGGAAACACCATATATTTT CASSLPGSGNTIYF
. . TRBJ1-2 TRBV5-8 TGTGCCAGCAGCTTGGAAGGGGAAGGCTATGGCTACACCTTC CASSLEGEGYGYTF
. TRBD1 TRBJ1-5 TRBV5-1 TGCGCCAGCAGGGAAGGACAGGACTATAGGAATCAGCCCCAGCATTTT CASREGQDYRNQPQHF
. TRBD1 TRBJ2-7 TRBV6-5 TGTGCCAGCAGTTACCAGACAGGGAAAGGCTACGAGCAGTACTTC CASSYQTGKGYEQYF
. . TRBJ2-7 TRBV5-1 TGCGCCAGCAGCTTCATAGGAAGCGACGAGCAGTACTTC CASSFIGSDEQYF
once . TRBJ2-2 TRBV6-5 TGTGCCAGCAGTTACGGGCCGTCCGGGGAGCTGTTTTTT CASSYGPSGELFF
. TRBD1 TRBJ1-5 TRBV4-1 TGCGCCAGCAGCCACCTCGGACAGGGGGATCAGCCCCAGCATTTT CASSHLGQGDQPQHF
. TRBD2 TRBJ2-2 TRBV7-9 TGTGCCAGCAGCCCCAGGCGAGCGGGAGACACCGGGGAGCTGTTTTTT CASSPRRAGDTGELFF
. . TRBJ2-1 TRBV4-1 TGCGCCAGCAGCCAATTCCGGGACGCCGATGAGCAGTTCTTC CASSQFRDADEQFF
. . TRBJ2-3 TRBV6-1 TGTGCCAGCAGGAGGACCCTCAGCACAGATACGCAGTATTTT CASRRTLSTDTQYF
. . TRBJ1-3 TRBV9 TGTGCCAGCAGCACAGTCGACTCTGGAAACACCATATATTTT CASSTVDSGNTIYF
. . TRBJ2-5 TRBV10-3 TGTGCCATCAGTGAGTCAACAGGCAAAGAGACCCAGTACTTC CAISESTGKETQYF
once . TRBJ2-1 TRBV6-1 TGTGCCAGCAGTTCTAGAGGGTATGAGCAGTTCTTC CASSSRGYEQFF
. . TRBJ1-3 TRBV5-8 TGTGCCAGCACCCGGGAGACTAATGCGAACACCATATATTTT CASTRETNANTIYF
once TRBD1 TRBJ1-6 TRBV19 TGTGCCAGTAGTATCGGGACAGGGGTTGATTCACCCCTCCACTTT CASSIGTGVDSPLHF
. . TRBJ1-1 TRBV28 TGTGCCAGCAGTTCATCCCAAGGGGGGGGAGCCACAGCTTTCTTT CASSSSQGGGATAFF
. . TRBJ1-4 TRBV2 TGTGCCAGCAGCGCGACAGCCAATAATGAAAAACTGTTTTTT CASSATANNEKLFF
. . TRBJ1-1 TRBV4-2 TGTGCCAGCAGCCAAGTTGATATGAACACTGAAGCTTTCTTT CASSQVDMNTEAFF
once . TRBJ1-3 TRBV4-2 TGTGCCAGCAGCCGAGACGGGATTTCTGGAAACACCATATATTTT CASSRDGISGNTIYF
. TRBD1 TRBJ1-3 TRBV5-1 TGCGCCAGCCGGGACAGGGATGGAAACACCATATATTTT CASRDRDGNTIYF
. TRBD1 TRBJ2-1 TRBV18 TGTGCCAGCTCACGACAGGGGGATGAGCAGTTCTTC CASSRQGDEQFF
. . TRBJ1-5 TRBV5-8 TGTGCCAGCAGCAGGAGCAATCAGCCCCAGCATTTT CASSRSNQPQHF
. . TRBJ1-2 TRBV5-1 TGCGCCAGCAGCTCACGGGGCTCGGGCTATGGCTACACCTTC CASSSRGSGYGYTF
. . TRBJ2-7 TRBV5-6 TGTGCCAGCAGCTTCGCGGTTGGCGAGCAGTACTTC CASSFAVGEQYF
. . TRBJ1-2 TRBV27 TGTGCCAGTTATAGGGGAGAGTTTTATGGCTACACCTTC CASYRGEFYGYTF